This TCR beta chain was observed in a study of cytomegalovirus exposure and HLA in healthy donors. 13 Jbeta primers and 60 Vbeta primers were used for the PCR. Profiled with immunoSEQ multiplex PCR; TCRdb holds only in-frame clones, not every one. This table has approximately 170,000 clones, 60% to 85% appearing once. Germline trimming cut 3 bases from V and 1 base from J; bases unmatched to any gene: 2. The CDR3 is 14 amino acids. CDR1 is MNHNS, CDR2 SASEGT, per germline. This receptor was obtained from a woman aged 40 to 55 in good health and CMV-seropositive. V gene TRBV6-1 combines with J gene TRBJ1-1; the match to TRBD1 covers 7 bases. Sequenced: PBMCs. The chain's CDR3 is CASSEDRKNTEAFF. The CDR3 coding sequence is TGTGCCAGCAGTGAGGACAGGAAGAACACTGAAGCTTTCTTT.